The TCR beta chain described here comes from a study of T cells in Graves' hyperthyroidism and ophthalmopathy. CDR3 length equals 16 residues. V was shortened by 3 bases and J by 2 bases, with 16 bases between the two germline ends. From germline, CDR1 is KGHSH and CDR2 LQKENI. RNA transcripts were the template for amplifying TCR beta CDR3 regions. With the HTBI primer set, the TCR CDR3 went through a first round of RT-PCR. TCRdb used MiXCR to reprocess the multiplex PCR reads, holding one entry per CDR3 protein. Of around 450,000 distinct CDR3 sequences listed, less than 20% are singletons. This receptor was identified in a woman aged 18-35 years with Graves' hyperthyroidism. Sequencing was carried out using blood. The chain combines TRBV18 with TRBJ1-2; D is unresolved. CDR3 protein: CASSPTTSEVNYGYTF. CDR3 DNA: TGTGCCAGCTCACCGACGACATCGGAAGTGAACTATGGCTACACCTTC.